This entry describes one T cell receptor beta chain. The antigen is unknown. Donors came from a validation cohort of about 120 subjects, distinct from the first 666-subject cohort. The data belong to a study of cytomegalovirus exposure and HLA in healthy donors. Study observations and caveats: Under in vitro conditions, a few CMV-associated chains were confirmed as specific for CMV antigens. The authors enumerated over 150 TCR beta chains as linked to cytomegalovirus.

Libraries were prepared by immunoSEQ multiplex PCR; TCRdb keeps only in-frame clonotypes and omits some of them. The sample shows around 98,000 clones, about 90% of them seen only once. The sample consisted of PBMCs. This sequence originates from a man between 18 and 29 years old in good health and CMV-seropositive.

The CDR3 here is CASSPREFPGNTIYF. DNA of the CDR3: TGTGCCAGCAGCCCGAGGGAATTCCCTGGAAACACCATATATTTT. The chain uses TRBV7-6 and TRBJ1-3; unclear D gene. V shed 5 bases and J shed 2 bases, with 13 bases lying between them. Germline V CDR1 and CDR2: SGHVS, FNYEAQ. The CDR3 totals 15 residues.